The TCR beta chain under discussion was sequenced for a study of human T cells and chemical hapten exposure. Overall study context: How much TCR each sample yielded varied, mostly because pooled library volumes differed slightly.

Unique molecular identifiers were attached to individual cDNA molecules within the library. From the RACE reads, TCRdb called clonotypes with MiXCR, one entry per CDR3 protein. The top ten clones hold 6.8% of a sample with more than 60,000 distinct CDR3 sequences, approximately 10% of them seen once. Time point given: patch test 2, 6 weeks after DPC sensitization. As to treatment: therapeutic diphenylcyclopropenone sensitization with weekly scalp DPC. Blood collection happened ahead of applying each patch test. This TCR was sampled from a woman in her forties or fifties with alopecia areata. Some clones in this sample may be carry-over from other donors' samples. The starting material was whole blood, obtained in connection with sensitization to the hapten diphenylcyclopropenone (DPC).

The CDR3 DNA sequence: TGCAGCGTCCCAAAAGGGGGGACAGGGACTGGCTACACCTTC. This gives the protein CSVPKGGTGTGYTF. The chain employs TRBV29-1 and TRBJ1-2; 9 nucleotides match TRBD1. Germline CDR1 is SQVTM and CDR2 is ANQGSEA. There are 14 residues in the CDR3. Trimming at V came to 6 bases and at J to 7 bases, leaving 12 bases not matched to a gene. The whole variable domain, filled in from reference TRBV29-1 and TRBJ1-2, reads SAVISQKPSRDICQRGTSLTIQCQVDSQVTMMFWYRQQPGQSLTLIATANQGSEATYESGFVIDKFPISRPNLTFSTLTVSNMSPEDSSIYLCSVPKGGTGTGYTFGSGTRLTVV.